The 8 T cell receptor beta chains presented below share a single source sample, sequenced in a study of blood T cell repertoires in COVID-19. TCRdb's copy holds only in-frame clones and misses some; the assay was immunoSEQ multiplex PCR. Of 250,000 to 300,000 clones in the sample, around 88% are singletons; the top ten hold roughly 9%. Sequenced sample: PBMCs or T cells enriched from blood (not recorded which). These receptors all come from a man aged 40-50 years who had recovered from COVID-19.

V gene TRBV19 combines with J gene TRBJ1-2; 7 nucleotides match TRBD1. V was clipped by 4 bases and J by 1 base; unmatched bases: 6. The CDR3 consists of 15 residues. Germline values: CDR1 LNHDA, CDR2 SQIVND (reference sequence). The CDR3 is CASSKEGARNYGYTF. The CDR3 DNA is TGTGCCAGTAGTAAGGAGGGGGCGCGTAACTATGGCTACACCTTC.

The V call is TRBV7-9, the J call TRBJ1-2; 7 bases align to TRBD1. The V gene end was trimmed by 5 bases and the J gene end by 0 bases; junction bases not matched to a gene: 9. Germline V CDR1 and CDR2: SEHNR, FQNEAQ (reference sequence). This CDR3 spans 16 amino acids. The CDR3 reads CASSPTGTESNYGYTF. The CDR3 bases are TGTGCCAGCAGCCCCACAGGGACAGAGTCTAACTATGGCTACACCTTC.

The genes are TRBV9 and TRBJ1-5, with a possible D match to TRBD1 (5 bases). The CDR3 has 14 residues. The germline V gene has CDR1 SGDLS and CDR2 YYNGEE. Trimming took off 0 bases at V and 5 bases at J, with 9 bases between the two ends. CDR3 DNA: TGTGCCAGCAGCGTAGGAGCGGGGGATCAGCCCCAGCATTTT. Its protein is CASSVGAGDQPQHF.

The chain is built from TRBV6-5 and TRBJ1-2; D perhaps matches TRBD1 (6 bases). Looked up from germline, CDR1 is MNHEY and CDR2 is SVGAGI. This CDR3 is 14 amino acids long. With 2 bases removed from V and 5 bases from J, the gap between germline ends came to 12 bases. The CDR3 region is CASSYADSGYGYTF. CDR3 sequence (DNA): TGTGCCAGCAGTTACGCGGACAGTGGATATGGCTACACCTTC.

V is TRBV7-3 and J is TRBJ2-4; TRBD1 agrees at 9 bases. CDR1 SGHTA and CDR2 FQGTGA come from the germline V gene. V gave up 0 bases and J gave up 10 bases; unmatched junction bases: 10. The length of the CDR3 is 16 residues. The CDR3 is CASSLTQWGQGGIQYF. The CDR3 nucleotides are TGTGCCAGCAGCTTAACCCAATGGGGACAGGGAGGGATTCAGTACTTC.

This chain joins TRBV28 and TRBJ1-4; D not certain. The CDR3 spans 12 residues. Germline-derived CDR1 and CDR2 are MDHEN and SYDVKM. Between the trimmed V and J ends, which lost 3 bases and 8 bases, there was a span of 7 bases. The CDR3 loop is CASSLGGEKLFF. As DNA, the CDR3 is TGTGCCAGCAGTTTGGGAGGAGAAAAACTGTTTTTT.

The J gene is TRBJ2-5, the V gene TRBV28; 7 nucleotides line up with TRBD1. The length of the CDR3 is 14 residues. Germline trimming cut 4 bases from V and 5 bases from J; bases unmatched to any gene: 7. CDR1 and CDR2 from the germline V gene are MDHEN and SYDVKM. The CDR3 spells CASSWARGRETQYF. The CDR3 DNA follows: TGTGCCAGCAGTTGGGCTAGGGGGCGGGAGACCCAGTACTTC.

The genes are TRBV7-3 and TRBJ2-1; 7 nucleotides align to TRBD2. This CDR3 is 14 amino acids long. Germline V CDR1 and CDR2: SGHTA, FQGTGA. The J segment lost 2 bases and the V segment lost 5 bases, leaving 3 bases of the junction unmatched. The CDR3 DNA sequence: TGTGCCAGCAGCCCTAGCGGAACCTACAATGAGCAGTTCTTC. As protein: CASSPSGTYNEQFF.